The TCR beta chain described here comes from a study of response to subunit inactivated influenza vaccine. This clonotype was observed a handful of times. Its antigen is undetermined. Germline V CDR1 and CDR2: WSHSY, SAAADI. This CDR3 has 14 amino acids. V was cut by 5 bases and J by 0 bases, with 10 bases left in between. Overall study findings and caveats: Each seasonal influenza vaccination recruits few new T cells, the authors suggested.

TCRdb re-called the RT-PCR reads through MiXCR, storing one row per CDR3 protein. The sample includes approximately 500,000 distinct CDR3 sequences, less than 15% of them seen just once. The source of this sequence is a man aged 50 or older who received an inactivated influenza vaccine. The sample in question was PBMCs from blood, obtained approximately 13 days after vaccination. The J gene is TRBJ1-1, the V gene TRBV10-2; D is unresolved. The CDR3 coding sequence is TGCGCCAGCAGTTTTTCCACCTTGAACACTGAAGCTTTCTTT. Its translation: CASSFSTLNTEAFF.